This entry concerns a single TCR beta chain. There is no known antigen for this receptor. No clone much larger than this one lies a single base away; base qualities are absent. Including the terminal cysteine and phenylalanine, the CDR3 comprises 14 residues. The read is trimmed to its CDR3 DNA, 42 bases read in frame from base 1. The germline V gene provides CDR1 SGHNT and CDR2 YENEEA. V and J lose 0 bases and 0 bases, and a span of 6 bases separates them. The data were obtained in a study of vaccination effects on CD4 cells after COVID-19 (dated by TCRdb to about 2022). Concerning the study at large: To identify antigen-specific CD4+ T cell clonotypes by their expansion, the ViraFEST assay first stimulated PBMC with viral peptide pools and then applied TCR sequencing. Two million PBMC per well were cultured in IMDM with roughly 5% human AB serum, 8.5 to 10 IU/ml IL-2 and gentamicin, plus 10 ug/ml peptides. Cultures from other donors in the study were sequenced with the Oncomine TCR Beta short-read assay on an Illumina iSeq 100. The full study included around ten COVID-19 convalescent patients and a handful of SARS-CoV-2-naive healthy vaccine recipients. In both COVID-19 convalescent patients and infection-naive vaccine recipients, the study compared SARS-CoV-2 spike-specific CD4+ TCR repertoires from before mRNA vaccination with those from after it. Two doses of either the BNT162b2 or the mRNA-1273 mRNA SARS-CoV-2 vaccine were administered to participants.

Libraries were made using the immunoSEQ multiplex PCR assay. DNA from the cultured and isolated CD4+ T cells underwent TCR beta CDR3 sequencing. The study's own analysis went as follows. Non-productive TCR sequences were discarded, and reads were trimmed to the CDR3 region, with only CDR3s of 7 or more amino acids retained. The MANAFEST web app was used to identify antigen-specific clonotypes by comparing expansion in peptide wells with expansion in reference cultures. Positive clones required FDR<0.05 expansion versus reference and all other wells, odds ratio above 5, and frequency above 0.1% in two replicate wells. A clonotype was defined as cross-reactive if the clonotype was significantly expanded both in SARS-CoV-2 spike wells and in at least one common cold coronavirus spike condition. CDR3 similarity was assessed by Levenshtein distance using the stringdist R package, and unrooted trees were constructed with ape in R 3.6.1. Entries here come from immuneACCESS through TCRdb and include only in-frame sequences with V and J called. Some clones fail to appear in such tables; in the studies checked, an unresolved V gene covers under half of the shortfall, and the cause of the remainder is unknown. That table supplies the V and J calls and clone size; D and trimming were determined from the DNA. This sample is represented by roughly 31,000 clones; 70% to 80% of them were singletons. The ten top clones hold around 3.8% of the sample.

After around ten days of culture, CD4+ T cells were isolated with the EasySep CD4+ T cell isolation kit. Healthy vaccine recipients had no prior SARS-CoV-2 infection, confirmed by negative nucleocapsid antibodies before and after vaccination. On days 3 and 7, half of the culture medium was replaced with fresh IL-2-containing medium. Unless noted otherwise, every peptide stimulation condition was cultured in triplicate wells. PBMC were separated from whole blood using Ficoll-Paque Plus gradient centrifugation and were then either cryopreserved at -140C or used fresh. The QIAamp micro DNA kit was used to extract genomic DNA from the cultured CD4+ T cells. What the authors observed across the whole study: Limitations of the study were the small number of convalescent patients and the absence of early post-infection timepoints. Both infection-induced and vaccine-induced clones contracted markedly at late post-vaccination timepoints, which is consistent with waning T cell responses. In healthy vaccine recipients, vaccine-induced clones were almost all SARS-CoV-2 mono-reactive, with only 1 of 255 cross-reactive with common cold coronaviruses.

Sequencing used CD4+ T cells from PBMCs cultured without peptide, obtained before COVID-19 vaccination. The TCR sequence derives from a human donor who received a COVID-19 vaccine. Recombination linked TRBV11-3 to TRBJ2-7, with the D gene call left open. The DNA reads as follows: TGTGCCAGCAGCTTAGATTTTTCCTCCTACGAGCAGTACTTC. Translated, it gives CASSLDFSSYEQYF.